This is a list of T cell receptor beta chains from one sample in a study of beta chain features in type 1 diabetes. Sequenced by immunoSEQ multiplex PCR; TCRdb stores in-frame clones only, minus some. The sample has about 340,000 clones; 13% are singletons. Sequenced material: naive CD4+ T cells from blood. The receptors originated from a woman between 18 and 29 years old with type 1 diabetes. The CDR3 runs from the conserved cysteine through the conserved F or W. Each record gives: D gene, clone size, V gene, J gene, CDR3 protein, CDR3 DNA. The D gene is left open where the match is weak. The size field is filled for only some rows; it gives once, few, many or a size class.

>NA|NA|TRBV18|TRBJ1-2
CASSPHRDYGYTF
TGTGCCAGCTCACCCCACAGAGACTATGGCTACACCTTC
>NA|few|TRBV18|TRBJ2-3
CASSPLRRDTQYF
TGTGCCAGCTCACCACTTCGCCGGGATACGCAGTATTTT
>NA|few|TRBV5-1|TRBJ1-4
CASSSTGSTNEKLFF
TGCGCCAGCAGCTCGACAGGCTCAACTAATGAAAAACTGTTTTTT
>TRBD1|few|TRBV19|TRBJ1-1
CASSSGTANTEAFF
TGTGCCAGTAGTAGCGGGACAGCGAACACTGAAGCTTTCTTT
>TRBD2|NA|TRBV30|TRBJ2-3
CARGGNNRDTQYF
TGTGCCCGGGGGGGGAACAACAGGGATACGCAGTATTTT
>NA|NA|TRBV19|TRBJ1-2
CASSPRDKSNYGYTF
TGTGCCAGTAGTCCCCGGGACAAGTCTAACTATGGCTACACCTTC
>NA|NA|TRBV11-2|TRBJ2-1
CASSLAVDSSYNEQFF
TGTGCCAGCAGCTTAGCCGTGGACTCCTCCTACAATGAGCAGTTCTTC
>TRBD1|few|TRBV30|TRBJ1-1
CAWSGRGTVNTEAFF
TGTGCCTGGAGCGGAAGGGGGACAGTGAACACTGAAGCTTTCTTT
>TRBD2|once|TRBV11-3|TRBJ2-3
CASSFWTSGSDTQYF
TGTGCCAGCAGCTTCTGGACTAGCGGGTCAGATACGCAGTATTTT
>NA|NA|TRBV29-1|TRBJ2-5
CSVDRYQETQYF
TGCAGCGTTGACAGGTACCAAGAGACCCAGTACTTC
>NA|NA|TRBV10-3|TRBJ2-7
CAISESTSYEQYF
TGTGCCATCAGTGAGTCGACTTCCTACGAGCAGTACTTC
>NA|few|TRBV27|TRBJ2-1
CASSLRVSSYNEQFF
TGTGCCAGCAGTTTGAGGGTTAGCTCCTACAATGAGCAGTTCTTC
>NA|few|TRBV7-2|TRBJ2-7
CASSNKRDKTYEQYF
TGTGCCAGCAGCAACAAGCGGGACAAGACCTACGAGCAGTACTTC
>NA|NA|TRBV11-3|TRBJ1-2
CASSLGPPNYGYTF
TGTGCCAGCAGCCTAGGGCCGCCGAACTATGGCTACACCTTC
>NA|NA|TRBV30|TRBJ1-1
CAWSLMGLHTEAFF
TGTGCCTGGAGTCTTATGGGGCTTCACACTGAAGCTTTCTTT
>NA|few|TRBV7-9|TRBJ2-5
CASSAKGLTQETQYF
TGTGCCAGCAGCGCCAAGGGACTGACCCAAGAGACCCAGTACTTC
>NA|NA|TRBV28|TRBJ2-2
CASSTQGAGNTGELFF
TGTGCCAGCAGTACCCAAGGCGCAGGGAACACCGGGGAGCTGTTTTTT
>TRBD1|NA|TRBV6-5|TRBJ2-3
CASAGTDLTDTQYF
TGTGCCAGCGCAGGGACAGATCTCACAGATACGCAGTATTTT
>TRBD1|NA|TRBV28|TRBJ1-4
CATSTGTENEKLFF
TGTGCCACCTCTACCGGGACAGAGAATGAAAAACTGTTTTTT
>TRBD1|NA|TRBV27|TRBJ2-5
CASSPARTGLKTQYF
TGTGCCAGCAGCCCAGCCCGGACAGGGTTAAAGACCCAGTACTTC
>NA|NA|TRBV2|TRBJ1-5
CASRLGDSSNQPQHF
TGTGCCAGCAGGTTAGGGGATAGTAGCAATCAGCCCCAGCATTTT
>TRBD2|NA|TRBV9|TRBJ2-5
CASSVGASGSEETQYF
TGTGCCAGCAGCGTAGGCGCTAGCGGATCAGAAGAGACCCAGTACTTC
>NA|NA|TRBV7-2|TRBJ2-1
CASSLEVAVKQFF
TGTGCCAGCAGCTTAGAAGTGGCGGTAAAGCAGTTCTTC
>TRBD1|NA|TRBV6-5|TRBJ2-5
CASRRQGTETQYF
TGTGCCAGCAGAAGACAGGGAACCGAGACCCAGTACTTC
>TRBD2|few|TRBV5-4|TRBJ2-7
CASSLGGGSPHEQYF
TGTGCCAGCAGCTTGGGGGGCGGGAGTCCCCACGAGCAGTACTTC
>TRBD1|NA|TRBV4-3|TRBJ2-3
CASSQGGTGSDTQYF
TGCGCCAGCAGCCAAGGGGGGACAGGCTCGGATACGCAGTATTTT
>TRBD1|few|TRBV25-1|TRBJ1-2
CASSPPGTGYYGYTF
TGTGCCAGCAGTCCACCCGGGACAGGCTACTATGGCTACACCTTC
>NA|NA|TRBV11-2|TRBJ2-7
CASSLDITGDYEQYF
TGTGCCAGCAGCTTAGATATCACGGGAGACTACGAGCAGTACTTC
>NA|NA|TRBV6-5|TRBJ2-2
CASRRAITGELFF
TGTGCCAGCAGGAGGGCCATAACCGGGGAGCTGTTTTTT
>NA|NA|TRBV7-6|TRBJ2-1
CASSLGGAGVVYNEQFF
TGTGCCAGCAGCTTAGGGGGGGCGGGAGTTGTCTACAATGAGCAGTTCTTC
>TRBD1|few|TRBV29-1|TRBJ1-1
CSLRQGAGEAFF
TGCAGCCTCCGACAGGGGGCAGGTGAAGCTTTCTTT
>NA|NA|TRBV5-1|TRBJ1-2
CASSSQTGANYGYTF
TGCGCCAGCAGCTCCCAGACAGGAGCTAACTATGGCTACACCTTC
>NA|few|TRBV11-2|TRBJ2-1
CASSLVREEQFF
TGTGCCAGCAGCTTAGTCCGGGAGGAGCAGTTCTTC
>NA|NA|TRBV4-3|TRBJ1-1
CASSHGATVNTEAFF
TGCGCCAGCAGCCATGGGGCTACAGTGAACACTGAAGCTTTCTTT
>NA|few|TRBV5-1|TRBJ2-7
CASSWGQGISYEQYF
TGCGCCAGCAGCTGGGGGCAGGGAATCTCCTACGAGCAGTACTTC
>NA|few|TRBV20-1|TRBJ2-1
CSVISNEQFF
TGCAGTGTTATATCTAATGAGCAGTTCTTC
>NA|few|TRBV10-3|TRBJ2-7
CAIRGGAGYEQYF
TGTGCCATCAGAGGGGGGGCGGGTTACGAGCAGTACTTC
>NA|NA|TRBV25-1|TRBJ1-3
CATIADVAGNTIYF
TGTGCCACGATAGCGGATGTTGCTGGAAACACCATATATTTT
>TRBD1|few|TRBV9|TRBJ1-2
CASSVDAGGSEGYTF
TGTGCCAGCAGCGTAGACGCAGGGGGGTCGGAAGGCTACACCTTC
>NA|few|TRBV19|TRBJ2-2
CASSIQFTGELFF
TGTGCCAGTAGTATCCAGTTCACCGGGGAGCTGTTTTTT
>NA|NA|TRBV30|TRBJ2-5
CAWSVDSGGGTQYF
TGTGCCTGGAGTGTAGATAGCGGTGGTGGGACCCAGTACTTC
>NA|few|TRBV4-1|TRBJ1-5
CASSQQGFNQPQHF
TGCGCCAGCAGCCAACAGGGCTTTAATCAGCCCCAGCATTTT
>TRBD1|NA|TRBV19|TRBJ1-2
CASSVDRGNYGYTF
TGTGCCAGTAGTGTGGACAGGGGCAACTATGGCTACACCTTC
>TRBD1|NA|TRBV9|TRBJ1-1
CASSEGQGRSEAFF
TGTGCCAGCAGCGAGGGACAGGGACGTTCAGAAGCTTTCTTT
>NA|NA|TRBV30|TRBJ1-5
CAWSMTPNQPQHF
TGTGCCTGGAGTATGACACCAAATCAGCCCCAGCATTTT
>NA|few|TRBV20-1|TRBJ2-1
CSASISNEQFF
TGCAGTGCTAGTATTAGCAATGAGCAGTTCTTC
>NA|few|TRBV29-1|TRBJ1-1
CSVGIGGGTEAFF
TGCAGCGTTGGGATTGGGGGCGGCACTGAAGCTTTCTTT
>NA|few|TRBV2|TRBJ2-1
CASSEDTADRSKQFF
TGTGCCAGCAGCGAGGACACTGCAGACAGGAGCAAGCAGTTCTTC
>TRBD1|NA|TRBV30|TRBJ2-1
CAWSADRGLNEQFF
TGTGCCTGGAGTGCCGACAGGGGGCTCAATGAGCAGTTCTTC
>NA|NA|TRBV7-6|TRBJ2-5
CASSLEGLAGGETQYF
TGTGCCAGCAGCTTAGAAGGACTAGCAGGGGGAGAGACCCAGTACTTC
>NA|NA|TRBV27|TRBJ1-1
CASSSGKVRTEAFF
TGTGCCAGCAGTTCGGGGAAAGTCCGGACTGAAGCTTTCTTT
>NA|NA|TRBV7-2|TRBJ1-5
CASSLGGIPNQPQHF
TGTGCCAGCAGCTTAGGAGGGATCCCCAATCAGCCCCAGCATTTT
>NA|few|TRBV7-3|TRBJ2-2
CASSLQANTGELFF
TGTGCCAGCAGCCTGCAGGCGAACACCGGGGAGCTGTTTTTT
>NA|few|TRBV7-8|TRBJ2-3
CASSLPPNVRGTDTQYF
TGTGCCAGCAGCTTACCCCCCAACGTTCGGGGAACAGATACGCAGTATTTT
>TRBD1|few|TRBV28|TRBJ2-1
CASSPGQLFDEQFF
TGTGCCAGCAGTCCGGGACAGCTCTTTGATGAGCAGTTCTTC
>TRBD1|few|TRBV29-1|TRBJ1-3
CSVQQGAIGNTIYF
TGCAGCGTTCAACAGGGGGCAATTGGAAACACCATATATTTT